This passage covers 4 T cell receptor beta chains from one sample sequenced in a study of cytomegalovirus exposure and HLA in healthy donors. The repertoire was sequenced with immunoSEQ multiplex PCR; TCRdb's copy has only in-frame clones and lacks some. Here the sample spans 200,000 to 300,000 clones, 90% being singletons. The specimen was PBMCs. Source of these receptors: a woman aged 25 to 39 in good health and CMV-seronegative.

The chain couples TRBV4-1 to TRBJ2-3; TRBD2 aligns across 7 bases. The ends lost 8 bases at V and 2 bases at J; junction bases unmatched: 1. Germline V gene data show CDR1 as MGHRA and CDR2 as YSYEKL. The CDR3 runs to 12 residues. CDR3 in amino acids: CASWDYTDTQYF. The CDR3 DNA reads TGCGCCAGCTGGGACTACACAGATACGCAGTATTTT.

The chain has TRBV5-4 and TRBJ2-7; unclear D gene. The V gene's germline CDR1 is SGHNT and CDR2 YYREEE (reference sequence). Trimming removed 2 bases at V and 5 bases at J, with 8 bases between. The length of the CDR3 is 12 residues. The CDR3 reads CASSFTGNEQYF. The CDR3 region has the DNA TGTGCCAGCAGCTTCACGGGCAACGAGCAGTACTTC.

The J gene is TRBJ2-1, the V gene TRBV5-1, with 7 bases aligning to TRBD2. J lost 1 base, V lost 0 bases, and 4 bases had no gene match. The germline gives CDR1 SGHRS, CDR2 YFSETQ. CDR3 length: 16 residues. CDR3 region: CASSLVAGASYNEQFF. In DNA, the CDR3 is TGCGCCAGCAGCTTGGTGGCGGGAGCTTCCTACAATGAGCAGTTCTTC.

The CDR3 sequence is CASSVTGSGELFF. For the CDR3, the DNA is TGTGCCAGCAGCGTGACCGGGAGCGGGGAGCTGTTTTTT. This chain links TRBV9 with TRBJ2-2; a weak D match, TRBD2 (6 bases). The ends were cut back, 2 bases at V and 7 bases at J, with 9 bases in the middle. Germline V gene data show CDR1 as SGDLS and CDR2 as YYNGEE. CDR3 size: 13 residues.